The rows below give T cell receptor beta chains drawn from one sample of a study of blood T cells in healthy people across ages. TCRdb passed the 5' RACE reads through MiXCR, listing each CDR3 protein once. The sample holds 700,000 or so distinct CDR3 sequences; 20% to 25% are singletons and the top ten take about 22%. Material: blood. Receptor source: a man in his 70s in good health. The CDR3 runs from the conserved cysteine through the conserved F or W. D genes are given only for firm matches. Size tells how often a clone was seen (once, few, many) or the class of an expanded clone, and some rows leave it out.

d_gene,abundance,v_gene,j_gene,CDR3aa,CDR3nt
TRBD2,NA,TRBV29-1,TRBJ2-1,CSVDTSGRSEQFF,TGCAGCGTTGATACTAGCGGGAGAAGTGAGCAGTTCTTC
NA,NA,TRBV14,TRBJ1-4,CASSQLSGNNEKLFF,TGTGCCAGCAGCCAACTCAGCGGGAATAATGAAAAACTGTTTTTT
NA,NA,TRBV5-1,TRBJ1-1,CASSLWARGASTEAFF,TGCGCCAGCAGCTTGTGGGCAAGGGGCGCGAGCACTGAAGCTTTCTTT
NA,NA,TRBV7-9,TRBJ1-2,CASSLVSVEGYTF,TGTGCCAGCAGCTTAGTGTCAGTAGAAGGCTACACCTTC
TRBD1,NA,TRBV29-1,TRBJ1-2,CSVGQASNYGYTF,TGCAGCGTGGGACAGGCCTCTAACTATGGCTACACCTTC
NA,few,TRBV2,TRBJ1-1,CASRLNGNTEAFF,TGTGCCAGCAGACTTAATGGGAACACTGAAGCTTTCTTT
NA,NA,TRBV5-1,TRBJ2-3,CASSSRTISISTDTQYF,TGCGCCAGCAGCTCCCGGACTATCTCGATCTCCACAGATACGCAGTATTTT
TRBD1,NA,TRBV5-1,TRBJ2-1,CASSLPTGNNEQFF,TGCGCCAGCAGCCTACCGACAGGGAACAATGAGCAGTTCTTC
NA,few,TRBV5-6,TRBJ2-3,CASSLAGQQSTDTQYF,TGTGCCAGCAGCTTGGCCGGGCAGCAGAGCACAGATACGCAGTATTTT
NA,NA,TRBV7-3,TRBJ2-1,CASSLGELGNEQFF,TGTGCCAGCAGCTTGGGAGAATTGGGGAATGAGCAGTTCTTC
TRBD1,NA,TRBV30,TRBJ1-4,CALLDRASNEKLFF,TGTGCCTTACTCGACAGGGCATCTAATGAAAAACTGTTTTTT
NA,NA,TRBV9,TRBJ2-3,CASSVAGENTDTQYF,TGTGCCAGCAGCGTAGCTGGGGAGAACACAGATACGCAGTATTTT
NA,NA,TRBV27,TRBJ1-6,CASSLQGGYNSPLHF,TGTGCCAGCAGTTTGCAGGGAGGGTATAATTCACCCCTCCACTTT
TRBD2,NA,TRBV3-1,TRBJ2-1,CASGRTSGISYNEQFF,TGTGCCAGCGGACGGACTAGCGGGATCTCCTACAATGAGCAGTTCTTC
TRBD1,NA,TRBV20-1,TRBJ2-2,CSARIFGTANTGELFF,TGCAGTGCTAGAATATTCGGGACAGCGAACACCGGGGAGCTGTTTTTT
NA,few,TRBV5-1,TRBJ2-1,CASTQPVLNEQFF,TGCGCCAGCACTCAGCCAGTTCTCAATGAGCAGTTCTTC
TRBD2,many,TRBV9,TRBJ2-1,CASSTRLAGDNEQFF,TGTGCCAGCAGCACGCGACTAGCGGGAGACAATGAGCAGTTCTTC
NA,NA,TRBV20-1,TRBJ1-1,CSARVGEAFF,TGCAGTGCTAGAGTTGGTGAAGCTTTCTTT
TRBD1,NA,TRBV2,TRBJ2-1,CASKNGQVYNEQFF,TGTGCCAGCAAGAACGGACAGGTTTATAATGAGCAGTTCTTC
TRBD1,few,TRBV20-1,TRBJ1-5,CSVVGTGPQHF,TGCAGTGTCGTAGGGACAGGACCCCAGCATTTT
TRBD1,NA,TRBV6-2/TRBV6-3,TRBJ1-1,CASRTGDTEAFF,TGTGCCAGCAGAACAGGGGACACTGAAGCTTTCTTT
NA,NA,TRBV5-1,TRBJ1-4,CASSPGPAGSVEKLFF,TGCGCCAGCAGCCCTGGCCCTGCAGGGTCTGTTGAAAAACTGTTTTTT
NA,few,TRBV20-1,TRBJ1-2,CSASSLGAGPKAYGYTF,TGCAGTGCTAGTTCCCTGGGGGCGGGACCAAAGGCCTATGGCTACACCTTC
NA,NA,TRBV5-5,TRBJ2-2,CASSLRRIKDGRVELFF,TGTGCCAGCAGCCTGAGACGCATTAAGGACGGGCGAGTGGAGCTGTTTTTT
TRBD1,many,TRBV2,TRBJ1-2,CASSETGYGYTF,TGTGCCAGCAGTGAGACAGGGTATGGCTACACCTTC
NA,many,TRBV18,TRBJ2-5,CASSPPQETQYF,TGTGCCAGCAGCCCTCCCCAAGAGACCCAGTACTTC
NA,few,TRBV6-5,TRBJ1-1,CASTPRPNTEAFF,TGTGCCAGCACACCCCGTCCGAACACTGAAGCTTTCTTT
NA,NA,TRBV7-2,TRBJ2-1,CASSFKYNEQFF,TGTGCCAGCAGCTTCAAATACAATGAGCAGTTCTTC
NA,NA,TRBV15,TRBJ2-5,CATSRDPQSRYQETQYF,TGTGCCACCAGCAGAGATCCCCAAAGCCGGTACCAAGAGACCCAGTACTTC
NA,few,TRBV5-1,TRBJ2-7,CASSGTQLASYEQYF,TGCGCCAGCAGCGGGACTCAGTTAGCTTCCTACGAGCAGTACTTC
NA,NA,TRBV3-1,TRBJ2-2,CASSQVLSGGTGELFF,TGTGCCAGCAGCCAAGTCCTATCCGGGGGAACCGGGGAGCTGTTTTTT
TRBD1,many,TRBV5-1,TRBJ1-2,CASSVDRDYGYTF,TGCGCCAGCAGCGTGGACAGGGACTATGGCTACACCTTC